Listed below are T cell receptor beta chains from one sample, sequenced in a study of blood T cell repertoires in COVID-19. Clones were sequenced by immunoSEQ multiplex PCR, and TCRdb holds only the in-frame ones, with some missing. The sample contains 190,000 or so clones, around 87% of which appear only once. The source material was peripheral blood. These receptors all stem from a man aged 40-55 years with active or convalescent COVID-19. Both conserved end residues are part of each CDR3. D genes are given only for firm matches. Some rows mark clone size as missing; the rest say once, few, many or name a class of expanded clone.

cdr3_length	j_call	v_call	clone_size	d_call	cdr3_nt	cdr3_aa
15	TRBJ2-1	TRBV7-2	.	TRBD1	TGTGCCAGCAGCTATGCCGGGACAGGATTGAATGAGCAGTTCTTC	CASSYAGTGLNEQFF
13	TRBJ1-1	TRBV2	.	TRBD1	TGTGCCAGCAGGACAGGGGGGACCGCTGAAGCTTTCTTT	CASRTGGTAEAFF
14	TRBJ2-3	TRBV5-4	few	.	TGTGCCAGCAGCTTTGATCGGGGCACAGATACGCAGTATTTT	CASSFDRGTDTQYF
15	TRBJ1-6	TRBV27	.	.	TGTGCCAGCAGTTTATATGGGGTTGCAGGGTCACCCCTCCACTTT	CASSLYGVAGSPLHF
14	TRBJ1-1	TRBV14	.	.	TGTGCCAGCAGCCCGATCTCCCGACAGACTGAAGCTTTCTTT	CASSPISRQTEAFF
15	TRBJ1-4	TRBV6-5	.	.	TGTGCCAGCAGTCCCAGGACAGCGCCTACTGAAAAACTGTTTTTT	CASSPRTAPTEKLFF
15	TRBJ2-3	TRBV4-1	.	TRBD1	TGCGCCAGCAGCGACCGGGGACAGGGCACAGATACGCAGTATTTT	CASSDRGQGTDTQYF
13	TRBJ1-5	TRBV7-8	.	.	TGTGCCAGCAGCCAAGAACAGGGTTCTTCCCAGCATTTT	CASSQEQGSSQHF
16	TRBJ2-7	TRBV5-8	.	.	TGTGCCAGCAGCTTGGATCCGGGTACATTTCTGCACGAGCAGTACTTC	CASSLDPGTFLHEQYF
15	TRBJ2-1	TRBV30	.	TRBD2	TGTGCCTGGAAAGGCCTAGCGGGGGTTTACAATGAGCAGTTCTTC	CAWKGLAGVYNEQFF
16	TRBJ1-6	TRBV5-4	.	.	TGTGCCAGCAGCTTGTTCCGGGGTGCCGATAATTCACCCCTCCACTTT	CASSLFRGADNSPLHF
13	TRBJ1-1	TRBV29-1	.	.	TGCAGCGTTGCAGGAAGGCAGGCCACTGAAGCTTTCTTT	CSVAGRQATEAFF
15	TRBJ1-1	TRBV18	.	.	TGTGCCAGCTCACCCCCGGCGGTAATTCGGACTGAAGCTTTCTTT	CASSPPAVIRTEAFF
15	TRBJ1-1	TRBV5-1	.	TRBD1	TGCGCCAGCAGCTTGCCCGGGACAGCGCGGACTGAAGCTTTCTTT	CASSLPGTARTEAFF
15	TRBJ2-7	TRBV6-6	.	TRBD1	TGTGCCAGCAGTCAGTTTCGGACAGGGACCTACGAGCAGTACTTC	CASSQFRTGTYEQYF
15	TRBJ1-1	TRBV28	.	TRBD1	TGTGCCAGCAGTGGGGGGGGACAGGGGTATACTGAAGCTTTCTTT	CASSGGGQGYTEAFF
19	TRBJ1-1	TRBV7-3	.	TRBD1	TGTGCCAGCAGCTTAAGGGCAGGGGGTCTGTTGGCAGTGAACACTGAAGCTTTCTTT	CASSLRAGGLLAVNTEAFF
15	TRBJ1-6	TRBV5-1	.	TRBD1	TGCGCCAGCAGCCAACCGGGACAGGATAATTCACCCCTCCACTTT	CASSQPGQDNSPLHF
14	TRBJ1-6	TRBV7-9	.	TRBD1	TGTGCCAGCAGCGCGGGACAGGATAATTCACCCCTCCACTTT	CASSAGQDNSPLHF
15	TRBJ2-5	TRBV11-3	.	TRBD2	TGTGCCAGCAGCTATGGGGAGGGAAGGTTAGAGACCCAGTACTTC	CASSYGEGRLETQYF
16	TRBJ1-1	TRBV7-8	.	.	TGTGCCAGCAGCTTATCTTTCCGAGGGGAGGGCACTGAAGCTTTCTTT	CASSLSFRGEGTEAFF
11	TRBJ2-4	TRBV2	.	.	TGTGCCAGCAGTGGGAGGGACATTCAGTACTTC	CASSGRDIQYF
14	TRBJ1-1	TRBV14	.	.	TGTGCCAGCAGCCAAGATTACTGGGGGGCTGAAGCTTTCTTT	CASSQDYWGAEAFF
14	TRBJ1-6	TRBV27	.	.	TGTGCCAGCAGTTTAACAGGGAGACATTCACCCCTCCACTTT	CASSLTGRHSPLHF
13	TRBJ2-7	TRBV12-3/TRBV12-4	.	.	TGTGCCAGCCGTAACGGGGTTTCCTACGAGCAGTACTTC	CASRNGVSYEQYF
16	TRBJ2-1	TRBV21-1	.	.	TGTGCCAGCAGCTCTCAAAAGAGGACAGGGAGGAATGAGCAGTTCTTC	CASSSQKRTGRNEQFF
16	TRBJ2-3	TRBV7-2	.	TRBD2	TGTGCCAGCAGCTTAGCTTCGCGGGGGGGGACAGATACGCAGTATTTT	CASSLASRGGTDTQYF
15	TRBJ2-3	TRBV3-1/TRBV3-2	.	TRBD2	TGTGCCAGCCGCCCTAGCGGGGGGCGCACAGATACGCAGTATTTT	CASRPSGGRTDTQYF
12	TRBJ2-1	TRBV30	.	.	TGTGCCTGGAGTGTACTCGGGAATGAGCAGTTCTTC	CAWSVLGNEQFF
14	TRBJ1-2	TRBV28	.	.	TGTGCCAGCAGTTTGGCAGGGGTGAACTATGGCTACACCTTC	CASSLAGVNYGYTF
15	TRBJ1-3	TRBV6-5	.	TRBD1	TGTGCCACCGGACAGGGTAGCACATCTGGAAACACCATATATTTT	CATGQGSTSGNTIYF
18	TRBJ2-7	TRBV27	.	TRBD1	TGTGCCAGCAGTTTATCTTTCGCGGGGACAGGGGGCCCTAGGGAGCAGTACTTC	CASSLSFAGTGGPREQYF
13	TRBJ1-1	TRBV6-5	.	.	TGTGCCAGCAGCTTAGGGGGGGGGACTGAAGCTTTCTTT	CASSLGGGTEAFF
17	TRBJ2-1	TRBV21-1	.	.	TGTGCCAGCACCCCATTTCACAGGGGTGGGTCCTACAATGAGCAGTTCTTC	CASTPFHRGGSYNEQFF
13	TRBJ1-3	TRBV27	once	.	TGTGCCAGCAGAGCCGGGACTGGAAACACCATATATTTT	CASRAGTGNTIYF
12	TRBJ1-2	TRBV18	.	.	TGTGCCAGCTCACCCGACAAATCTGGCTACACCTTC	CASSPDKSGYTF
14	TRBJ1-1	TRBV5-4	few	TRBD1	TGTGCCAGCAGCGGGGACAGCCCTTACACTGAAGCTTTCTTT	CASSGDSPYTEAFF
13	TRBJ1-2	TRBV3-1/TRBV3-2	once	.	TGTGCCAGCAGCCCCTACAGGGAGGGTGGCTACACCTTC	CASSPYREGGYTF
16	TRBJ2-6	TRBV5-1	.	.	TGCGCCAGCAGCTTGGCTCAGCCGGGGGGGGCCAACGTCCTGACTTTC	CASSLAQPGGANVLTF
15	TRBJ2-3	TRBV20-1	.	.	TGCAGTGCTAGTCGGGTGGAGGGAACGGGTGATACGCAGTATTTT	CSASRVEGTGDTQYF
13	TRBJ1-1	TRBV10-3	.	.	TGTGCCATCAGCCCTACGGGTGGGACTGAAGCTTTCTTT	CAISPTGGTEAFF
15	TRBJ2-1	TRBV6-5	once	.	TGTGCCAGCAGTTACCCCGGGGGTGGGTACAATGAGCAGTTCTTC	CASSYPGGGYNEQFF
17	TRBJ2-3	TRBV4-2	.	TRBD2	TGTGCCAGCAGCCAAGGCGTTAGCGGGGGGGCCACAGATACGCAGTATTTT	CASSQGVSGGATDTQYF
15	TRBJ1-1	TRBV29-1	few	.	TGCAGCGTTGAAGATCATTGGCCGATGAACACTGAAGCTTTCTTT	CSVEDHWPMNTEAFF